These T cell receptor beta chains were read from a single sample in a study of OX40 agonist ivuxolimab in advanced cancers. The table came from immunoSEQ multiplex PCR; TCRdb's copy has only in-frame clones and leaves some out. The repertoire includes about 100,000 clones, approximately 93% of them detected once, and 0.15% to 0.2% sits in the top ten. Sequencing was performed on CD4+ or CD8+ T cells sorted from blood, taken in a trial of the OX40 agonist ivuxolimab. These receptors all come from an adult with an advanced solid tumor such as melanoma, head and neck, liver or kidney cancer. Each CDR3 is given without its conserved first and last residue. Part of the rows lack a size; the others show once, few, many or a class for expanded clones.

ASGKNTGELF | - | TRBJ2-2 | TRBV28
ASSIQGNQPQH | - | TRBJ1-5 | TRBV7-2
ASRAGTGVTDTQY | once | TRBJ2-3 | TRBV19
ASNRDRANVLT | - | TRBJ2-6 | TRBV19
ASSFPRGQTDTQY | once | TRBJ2-3 | TRBV5-6
ASSYSPGGWSEKLF | - | TRBJ1-4 | TRBV6-5
ASRGGNEQF | once | TRBJ2-1 | TRBV5-1
ASSYLAFSPIY | - | TRBJ1-3 | TRBV6-6
ASSRSGRAENEQF | - | TRBJ2-1 | TRBV19
ASNSGLVDEQY | medium-sized | TRBJ2-7 | TRBV5-4
ASSAGQVYEQY | - | TRBJ2-7 | TRBV27
ASSIDSSDWTEAF | - | TRBJ1-1 | TRBV6-5
ASSRQETQY | - | TRBJ2-5 | TRBV7-2
ASSQRTVANQPQH | - | TRBJ1-5 | TRBV2
ASNAINTGELF | - | TRBJ2-2 | TRBV19
ASTPTGGRETQY | - | TRBJ2-5 | TRBV6-1
ASSLAGTDSPLH | - | TRBJ1-6 | TRBV5-1
ASSLGGERGLSDIQY | - | TRBJ2-4 | TRBV7-2
ASSPGFGETQY | - | TRBJ2-5 | TRBV27
ASGAPRIQGRQY | - | TRBJ2-7 | TRBV11-2
ASSFRYRGTEAF | - | TRBJ1-1 | TRBV11-2
ASSLGTGFFTDTQY | - | TRBJ2-3 | TRBV7-9
ASSRDNYGYT | - | TRBJ1-2 | TRBV6-1
ASSQLGRAQPQH | once | TRBJ1-5 | TRBV16
ASIREPDTEAF | few | TRBJ1-1 | TRBV10-2
ASTPDRVGTQY | - | TRBJ2-5 | TRBV7-2
ASSDLRRDTEAF | few | TRBJ1-1 | TRBV25-1
ASSIDRGQVGYT | - | TRBJ1-2 | TRBV19
ASSEYPGQGFGYT | - | TRBJ1-2 | TRBV9
SPFEPGKGADTQY | - | TRBJ2-3 | TRBV29-1
ASSHRDGGYEQY | - | TRBJ2-7 | TRBV5-1
ASSYSRPLYEQY | - | TRBJ2-7 | TRBV6-5
ASSQDRQYTGELF | - | TRBJ2-2 | TRBV4-2
ASSFRGAFYNEQF | - | TRBJ2-1 | TRBV27
ASSIDRSNGYT | - | TRBJ1-2 | TRBV11-2
ASSPTPGRDYGYT | - | TRBJ1-2 | TRBV18
ASSTQTPALSAEQY | few | TRBJ2-7 | TRBV19
ASTAVGGSETQY | - | TRBJ2-5 | TRBV2
ASSPQSEQGKTQY | - | TRBJ2-5 | TRBV18
ASSQLRVRSSYNEQF | - | TRBJ2-1 | TRBV14
ASIRSLNTEAF | once | TRBJ1-1 | TRBV28
ASSIGGGQKGIQY | - | TRBJ2-4 | TRBV19
ASRRLAENTGELF | - | TRBJ2-2 | TRBV10-2
ASSKVEIGDF | few | TRBJ1-1 | TRBV21-1
ASSLLTGFGPQH | - | TRBJ1-5 | TRBV28
ASSLGPYQPQH | - | TRBJ1-5 | TRBV5-6